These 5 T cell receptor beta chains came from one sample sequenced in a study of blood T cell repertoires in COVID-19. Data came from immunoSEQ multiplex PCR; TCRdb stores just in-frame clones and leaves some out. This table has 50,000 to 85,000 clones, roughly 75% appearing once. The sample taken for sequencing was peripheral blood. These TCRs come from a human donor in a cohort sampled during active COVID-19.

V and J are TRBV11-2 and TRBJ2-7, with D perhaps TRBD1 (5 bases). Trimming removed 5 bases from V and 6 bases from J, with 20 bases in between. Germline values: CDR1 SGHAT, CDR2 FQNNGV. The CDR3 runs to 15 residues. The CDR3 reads CASSPGGASPGEQYF. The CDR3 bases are TGTGCCAGCAGCCCAGGTGGGGCGTCTCCCGGCGAGCAGTACTTC.

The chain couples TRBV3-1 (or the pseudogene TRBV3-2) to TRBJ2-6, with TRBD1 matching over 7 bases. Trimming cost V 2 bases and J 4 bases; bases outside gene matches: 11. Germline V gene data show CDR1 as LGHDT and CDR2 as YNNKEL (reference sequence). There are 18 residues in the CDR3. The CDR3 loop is CASSQNDRALAGANVLTF. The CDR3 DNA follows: TGTGCCAGCAGCCAAAATGACAGGGCCCTAGCCGGGGCCAACGTCCTGACTTTC.

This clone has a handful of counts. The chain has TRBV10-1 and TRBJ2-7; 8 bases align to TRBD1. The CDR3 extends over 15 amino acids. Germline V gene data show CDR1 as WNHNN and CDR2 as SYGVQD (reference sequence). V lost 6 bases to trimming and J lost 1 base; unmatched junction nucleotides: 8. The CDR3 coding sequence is TGCGCCAGCAGCTCCGGGACAGGAGCATCCTACGAGCAGTACTTC. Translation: CASSSGTGASYEQYF.

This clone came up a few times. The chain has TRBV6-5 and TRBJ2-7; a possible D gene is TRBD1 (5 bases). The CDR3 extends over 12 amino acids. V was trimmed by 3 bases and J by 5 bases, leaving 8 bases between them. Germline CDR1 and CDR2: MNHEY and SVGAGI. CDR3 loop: CASSYTGNEQYF. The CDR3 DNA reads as TGTGCCAGCAGTTATACAGGTAACGAGCAGTACTTC.

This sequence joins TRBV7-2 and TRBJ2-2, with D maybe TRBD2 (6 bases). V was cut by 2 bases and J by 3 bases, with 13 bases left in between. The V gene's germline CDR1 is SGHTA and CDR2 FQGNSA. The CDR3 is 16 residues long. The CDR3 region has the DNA TGTGCCAGCAGCTTATTCGGGGGAGGAGACACCGGGGAGCTGTTTTTT. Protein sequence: CASSLFGGGDTGELFF.